The next 3 T cell receptor beta chains were all read from a single sample in a study of T cell changes during pregnancy in multiple sclerosis. Method: immunoSEQ multiplex PCR; TCRdb's copy keeps in-frame clones and lacks some. The profile shows about 96,000 clones, 92% of them singletons. Source: peripheral blood, taken in the first trimester of pregnancy. Source of these receptors: a female donor with multiple sclerosis, enrolled in a pregnancy study.

The V gene is TRBV7-9, the J gene TRBJ2-7; 7 positions match TRBD1. Trimming took 1 base from V and 6 from J; bases not matched to a gene: 12. Germline CDR1 reads SEHNR; CDR2 reads FQNEAQ (reference sequence). This CDR3 region has 16 residues. CDR3 nucleotides: TGTGCCAGCAGCTTAGTTTCAGGGGGTCCAGTCAGCGAGCAGTACTTC. This gives the protein CASSLVSGGPVSEQYF.

The V call is TRBV4-2, the J call TRBJ2-1; 9 nucleotides align to TRBD2. Germline V lookup: CDR1 LGHNA, CDR2 YNFKEQ. The ends lost 0 bases at V and 0 bases at J; junction bases unmatched: 9. The CDR3 consists of 19 residues. The CDR3 spells CASSQDKREAASSYNEQFF. CDR3 DNA sequence: TGTGCCAGCAGCCAAGACAAGCGGGAGGCCGCCAGCTCCTACAATGAGCAGTTCTTC.

The genes are TRBV7-2 and TRBJ2-3; TRBD2 aligns across 8 bases. CDR1 and CDR2 (germline): SGHTA, FQGNSA. The CDR3 length is 16 residues. Unmatched junction bases numbered 7, after V lost 5 bases and J lost 0 bases. The CDR3 sequence: CASSVSGGGSTDTQYF. The CDR3 DNA sequence: TGTGCCAGCAGCGTCAGCGGGGGTGGCAGCACAGATACGCAGTATTTT.